This TCR beta chain was profiled in a study of blood T cell repertoires in COVID-19. On the study more broadly: From T cells, B-cell-depleted T cells, or PBMCs came the material, which was cDNA or gDNA.

Self-reported history from a screening survey and questionnaire set each donor's cohort. Methods used by the authors: Amplification of reference gene primers provided the estimated nucleated cell counts. Assay: immunoSEQ multiplex PCR; the TCRdb copy retains only in-frame clones and omits some. V and J calls and clone size are given by that table; D and trimming were obtained from the DNA. The sample has 180,000 or so clones; around four fifths are singletons. The J segment lost 9 bases and the V segment lost 0 bases, leaving 11 bases of the junction unmatched. Germline CDR1 reads MRHNA; CDR2 reads SNTAGT. The CDR3 sequence is 16 residues long.

The V call is TRBV6-4, the J call TRBJ2-1; the match to TRBD2 covers 7 bases. The material sequenced was PBMCs or T cells enriched from blood (not recorded which). The TCR was taken from a woman between 50 and 59 years old in a cohort exposed to, infected with or recovered from COVID-19 (not recorded which). The CDR3 loop is CASSDSTTSFRGEQFF. The CDR3 coding sequence is TGTGCCAGCAGTGACTCGACGACTAGCTTTCGTGGTGAGCAGTTCTTC.